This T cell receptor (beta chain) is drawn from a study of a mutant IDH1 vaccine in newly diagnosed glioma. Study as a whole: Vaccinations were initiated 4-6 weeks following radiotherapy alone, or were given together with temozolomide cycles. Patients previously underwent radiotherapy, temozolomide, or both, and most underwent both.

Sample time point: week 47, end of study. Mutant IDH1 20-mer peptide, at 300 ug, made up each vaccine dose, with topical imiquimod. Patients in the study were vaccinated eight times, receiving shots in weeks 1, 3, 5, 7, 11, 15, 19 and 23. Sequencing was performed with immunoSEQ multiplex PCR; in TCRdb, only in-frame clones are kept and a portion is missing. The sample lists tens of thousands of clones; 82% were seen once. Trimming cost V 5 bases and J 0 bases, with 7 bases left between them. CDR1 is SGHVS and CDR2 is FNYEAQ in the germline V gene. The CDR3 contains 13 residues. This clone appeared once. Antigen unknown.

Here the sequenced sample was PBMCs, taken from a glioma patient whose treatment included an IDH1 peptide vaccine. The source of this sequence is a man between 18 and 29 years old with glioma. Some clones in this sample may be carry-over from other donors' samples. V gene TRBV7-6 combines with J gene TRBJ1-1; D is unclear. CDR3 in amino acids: CASSAGLNTEAFF. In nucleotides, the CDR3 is TGTGCCAGCAGCGCTGGACTGAACACTGAAGCTTTCTTT.